The 7 T cell receptor beta chains reported below all come from one sample, sequenced in a study of response to subunit inactivated influenza vaccine listed by TCRdb under 2018. Library preparation employed RT-PCR. The data were produced on an Illumina HiSeq 2500. TCRdb's own reprocessing of the public reads used fastp at Q25 and MiXCR and kept productive beta chains. Identical CDR3 proteins give one entry, which carries the most common genes and DNA. In all, the sample holds more than 200,000 distinct CDR3 sequences, and 12% of those were seen once. Of the sample, 7.8% falls within the top ten clones. The sequencing here drew on non-naive T cells sorted from PBMCs, taken 14 to 15 days before vaccination. The intended sense of this specimen's cell subset or site label: memory T cell fraction. These receptors came from a man aged 50 to 59 who received an inactivated influenza vaccine. Donor details come from another sample of the same person, matched by shared clones.

This clonotype was seen a few times. The rearrangement links TRBV15 to TRBJ2-7, with D possibly matching TRBD2 (6 bases). This CDR3 region has 16 residues. Germline values: CDR1 LNHNV, CDR2 YYDKDF (reference sequence). Trimming cost V 0 bases and J 6 bases, with 18 bases left between them. The CDR3 reads CATSRDLLARPGEQYF. CDR3 coding DNA: TGTGCCACCAGCAGAGATTTACTAGCCCGACCTGGCGAGCAGTACTTC.

This clonotype was picked up many times. The V gene is TRBV12-3 or TRBV12-4, the J gene TRBJ2-1; TRBD1 might be the D (6 bases). This CDR3 has 15 amino acids. Trimming left V 3 bases short and J 7 bases short, with 16 bases between. Here the CDR3 DNA reads TGTGCCAGCAGTTTGACGCGACAGGAGAGAAATGAGCAGTTCTTC. It codes for CASSLTRQERNEQFF.

There are many counts of this clonotype. The chain uses TRBV5-1 and TRBJ1-1; no reliable D call. Trimming removed 0 bases at V and 4 bases at J, with 16 bases between. The CDR3 contains 16 residues. CDR1 is SGHRS, CDR2 YFSETQ, per germline. The CDR3 region is CASSLDSYLLPTEAFF. CDR3 DNA: TGCGCCAGCAGCTTGGACAGTTATCTCTTGCCCACTGAAGCTTTCTTT.

In its sample, this clonotype was seen many times. V gene TRBV15 combines with J gene TRBJ2-1, with TRBD2 as a possible D gene (7 bases). This CDR3 comprises 17 residues. Germline V CDR1 and CDR2: LNHNV, YYDKDF (reference sequence). The V end was cut by 0 bases, the J end by 3 bases, with 15 bases between. This CDR3 reads CATSRDSGGSGYNEQFF. The CDR3 region has the DNA TGTGCCACCAGCAGAGATTCGGGGGGCTCGGGCTACAATGAGCAGTTCTTC.

The chain recombines TRBV5-1 with TRBJ2-2, with D uncertain. The CDR3 totals 16 residues. V shed 1 base and J shed 2 bases, with 12 bases lying between them. Germline CDR1 and CDR2: SGHRS and YFSETQ. CDR3 protein: CASSLTSLGNTGELFF. For the CDR3, the DNA is TGCGCCAGCAGCTTGACAAGCCTAGGAAACACCGGGGAGCTGTTTTTT.

This clonotype was counted between two and nine times. The chain uses TRBV20-1 and TRBJ1-1; D is undetermined. CDR3 size: 12 residues. The V gene's germline CDR1 is DFQATT and CDR2 SNEGSKA (reference sequence). The CDR3 bases are TGCACTGCGACAAGACAGAACACTGAAGCTTTCTTT. It codes for CTATRQNTEAFF.

The sample holds many counts of this clonotype. The V call is TRBV10-3, the J call TRBJ1-1, with D perhaps TRBD1 (5 bases). The CDR3 has 13 amino acids. In germline, CDR1 is ENHRY, CDR2 SYGVKD. V was trimmed by 3 bases and J by 7 bases, leaving 12 bases between them. The chain's CDR3 is CAISDRQGLEAFF. CDR3 DNA: TGTGCCATCAGTGACCGCCAGGGTCTTGAAGCTTTCTTT.